The 5 T cell receptor beta chains listed next were all sequenced from one sample in a study of blood T cell repertoires in COVID-19. Sequenced by immunoSEQ multiplex PCR; TCRdb stores in-frame clones only, minus some. The repertoire holds about half a million clones, with 89% as singletons. Sequences were obtained from peripheral blood. Receptor source: a man younger than 30 with COVID-19, enrolled during active disease.

The rearrangement uses TRBV7-9 and TRBJ2-5; perhaps TRBD2 as D (6 bases). V lost 5 bases and J lost 5, with 18 bases in between. The CDR3 sequence is 15 residues long. Germline lookup yields CDR1 SEHNR and CDR2 FQNEAQ (reference sequence). The DNA of the CDR3 is TGTGCCAGCAGCCCCCGCTTGGGGGGAACGGAGACCCAGTACTTC. It codes for CASSPRLGGTETQYF.

The CDR3 is CASSPWGQSSYNEQFF. CDR3 DNA sequence: TGTGCCAGCTCACCATGGGGGCAGAGCTCCTACAATGAGCAGTTCTTC. The chain recombines TRBV18 with TRBJ2-1; TRBD1 might be the D (6 bases). This CDR3 spans 16 amino acids. The V and J ends lost 2 bases and 0 bases respectively, with 11 bases between them. The V gene's germline CDR1 is KGHSH and CDR2 LQKENI.

The chain employs TRBV9 and TRBJ1-1; 9 bases are shared with TRBD1. The CDR3 extends over 15 amino acids. Germline lookup yields CDR1 SGDLS and CDR2 YYNGEE. Trimming removed 3 bases from V and 4 bases from J; junction bases left unmatched: 7. The CDR3 DNA reads as TGTGCCAGCAGCGCCAGCACAGGGGGCGTCACTGAAGCTTTCTTT. Translation: CASSASTGGVTEAFF.

The rearrangement joins TRBV5-5 to TRBJ1-3, with D uncertain. V was trimmed by 4 bases and J by 0 bases, leaving 8 bases between them. The CDR3 runs to 14 residues. Germline V CDR1 and CDR2: SGHKS, YYEKEE (reference sequence). The CDR3 DNA reads as TGTGCCAGCAGCCCTCATAGCTCTGGAAACACCATATATTTT. Encoded protein: CASSPHSSGNTIYF.

The chain links TRBV6-5 to TRBJ2-2; D is unclear. The germline V and J ends were trimmed by 0 bases and 6 bases, with 8 bases remaining between them. The germline gives CDR1 MNHEY, CDR2 SVGAGI. This CDR3 is 14 amino acids long. The chain's CDR3 is CASSYSLWSGELFF. The CDR3 nucleotides read TGTGCCAGCAGTTACTCCCTATGGTCCGGGGAGCTGTTTTTT.